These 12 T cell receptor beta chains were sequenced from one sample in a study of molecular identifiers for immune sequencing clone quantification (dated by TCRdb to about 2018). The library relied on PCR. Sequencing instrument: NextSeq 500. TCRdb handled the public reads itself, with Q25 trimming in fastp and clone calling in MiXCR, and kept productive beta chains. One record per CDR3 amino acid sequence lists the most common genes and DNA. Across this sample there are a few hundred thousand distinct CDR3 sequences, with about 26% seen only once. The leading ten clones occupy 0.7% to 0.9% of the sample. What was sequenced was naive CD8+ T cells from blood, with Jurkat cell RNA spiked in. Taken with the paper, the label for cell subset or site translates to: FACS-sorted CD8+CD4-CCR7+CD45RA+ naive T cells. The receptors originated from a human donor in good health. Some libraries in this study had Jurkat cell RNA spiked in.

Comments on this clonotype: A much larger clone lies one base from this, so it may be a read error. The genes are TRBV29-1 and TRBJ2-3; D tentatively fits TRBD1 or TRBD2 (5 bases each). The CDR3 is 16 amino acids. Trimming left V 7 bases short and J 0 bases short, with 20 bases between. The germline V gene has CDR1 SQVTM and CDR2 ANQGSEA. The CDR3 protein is CSAWDPSAASTDTQYF. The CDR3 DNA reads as TGCAGCGCCTGGGACCCCAGCGCCGCTAGCACAGATACGCAGTATTTT.

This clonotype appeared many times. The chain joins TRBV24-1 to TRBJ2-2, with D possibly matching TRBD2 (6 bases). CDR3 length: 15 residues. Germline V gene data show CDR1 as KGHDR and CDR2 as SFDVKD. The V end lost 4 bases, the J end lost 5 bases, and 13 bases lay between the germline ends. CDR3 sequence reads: CATSDRSSATGELFF. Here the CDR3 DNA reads TGTGCCACCAGTGACCGGTCTAGCGCGACCGGGGAGCTGTTTTTT.

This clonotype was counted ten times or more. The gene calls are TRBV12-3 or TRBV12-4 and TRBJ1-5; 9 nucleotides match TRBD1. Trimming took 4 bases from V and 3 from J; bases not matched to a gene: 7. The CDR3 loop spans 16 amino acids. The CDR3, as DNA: TGTGCCAGCAGTTCCGGGACAGGGCCACTCAATCAGCCCCAGCATTTT. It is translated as CASSSGTGPLNQPQHF.

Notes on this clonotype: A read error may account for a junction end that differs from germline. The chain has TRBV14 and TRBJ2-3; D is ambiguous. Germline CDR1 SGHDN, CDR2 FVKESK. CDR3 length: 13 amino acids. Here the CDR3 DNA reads TGTACCAGCAGCCAAGGTGTCACAGATACGCAGTATTTT. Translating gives CTSSQGVTDTQYF.

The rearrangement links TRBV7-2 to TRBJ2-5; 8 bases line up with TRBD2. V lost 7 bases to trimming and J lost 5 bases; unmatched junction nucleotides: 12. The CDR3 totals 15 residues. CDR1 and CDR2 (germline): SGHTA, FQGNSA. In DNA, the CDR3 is TGTGCCAGCACCACGGGGGGGGGAATCTGGGAGACCCAGTACTTC. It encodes CASTTGGGIWETQYF.

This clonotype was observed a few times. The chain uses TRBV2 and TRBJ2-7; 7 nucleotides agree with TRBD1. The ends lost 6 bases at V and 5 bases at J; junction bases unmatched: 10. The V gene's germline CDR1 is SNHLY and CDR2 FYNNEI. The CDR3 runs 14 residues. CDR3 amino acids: CASRVGQNGDEQYF. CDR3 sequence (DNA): TGTGCCAGCAGGGTGGGACAGAATGGGGACGAGCAGTACTTC.

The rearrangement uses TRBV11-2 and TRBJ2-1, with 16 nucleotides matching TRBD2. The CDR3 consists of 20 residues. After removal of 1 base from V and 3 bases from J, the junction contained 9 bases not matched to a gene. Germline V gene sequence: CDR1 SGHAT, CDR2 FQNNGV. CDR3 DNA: TGTGCCAGCAGCTTAGTACCCGGGACTAGCGGGAGGGCCGACTACAATGAGCAGTTCTTC. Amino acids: CASSLVPGTSGRADYNEQFF. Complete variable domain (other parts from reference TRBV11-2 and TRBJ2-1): EAGVAQSPRYKIIEKRQSVAFWCNPISGHATLYWYQQILGQGPKLLIQFQNNGVVDDSQLPKDRFSAERLKGVDSTLKIQPAKLEDSAVYLCASSLVPGTSGRADYNEQFFGPGTRLTVL.

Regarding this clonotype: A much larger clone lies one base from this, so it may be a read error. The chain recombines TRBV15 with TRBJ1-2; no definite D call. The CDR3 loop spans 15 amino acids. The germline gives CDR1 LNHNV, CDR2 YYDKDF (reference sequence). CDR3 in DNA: TGTGCCTCCAGCAGAGACCAACTAACTAACTATGGCTACACCTTC. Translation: CASSRDQLTNYGYTF.

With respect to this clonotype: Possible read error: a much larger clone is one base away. The DNA of the CDR3 is TGTGCCACCAGTGATCGGACACCCCAAAGAAGATCCTACGAGCGGTACTTC. This gives the protein CATSDRTPQRRSYERYF. This rearrangement joins TRBV24-1 to TRBJ2-7; possibly TRBD1 for D (5 bases). CDR1 is KGHDR and CDR2 is SFDVKD in the germline V gene. The CDR3 contains 17 residues.

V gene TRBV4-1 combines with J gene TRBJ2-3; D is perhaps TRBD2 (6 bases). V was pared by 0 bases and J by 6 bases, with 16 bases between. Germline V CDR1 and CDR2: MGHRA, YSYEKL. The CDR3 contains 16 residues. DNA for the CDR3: TGCGCCAGCAGCCAAGAGGAGGAGGGGCCAAGTGATACGCAGTATTTT. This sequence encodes CASSQEEEGPSDTQYF.

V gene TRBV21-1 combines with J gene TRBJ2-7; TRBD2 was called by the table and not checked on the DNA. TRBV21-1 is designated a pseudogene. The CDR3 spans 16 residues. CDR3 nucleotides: TGTGCCAGCGACCCACCCAAACGCAAGTCCTCCTACGAGCAGTACTTC. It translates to CASDPPKRKSSYEQYF.

The CDR3 DNA follows: TGTGCCAGCAGTTTCTTAGGACAGGGGTGGGTTGGGCTTAGCACAGATACGCAGTATTTT. This gives the protein CASSFLGQGWVGLSTDTQYF. The V and J genes are TRBV27 and TRBJ2-3; 9 positions agree with TRBD1. CDR1 and CDR2 (germline): MNHEY, SMNVEV (reference sequence). This CDR3 contains 20 residues. V shed 3 bases, J shed 0 bases, and the junction held 16 bases outside the gene matches.